This T cell receptor (beta chain) was identified during a study of cytomegalovirus exposure and HLA in healthy donors. Study-wide results and caveats: One variant, a missense change in DCLRE1C, was linked in a later analysis to TCR beta V- and J-gene trimming. Generally TCR sequences proved uncommon, though certain public TCRs appeared in numerous donors. As confirmed in vitro, a few CMV-associated chains were specific for CMV antigens.

Donors sampled were nominally healthy, though unrecorded immune exposures were likely. Note on this clone: Its antigen is undetermined.

J lost 0 bases, V lost 0 bases, and 7 bases had no gene match. Germline V lookup: CDR1 LGHNA, CDR2 YNFKEQ. The CDR3 consists of 18 residues. The PCR made use of 60 Vbeta and 13 Jbeta primers. The assay was immunoSEQ multiplex PCR, and TCRdb's table has in-frame clones only and misses some. The sample holds 50,000 to 80,000 clones, around 74% seen once. The source is a male donor in good health and CMV-seropositive. Sequencing input: PBMCs. V and J are TRBV4-2 and TRBJ1-3, with 8 bases that match TRBD1. For the CDR3, the DNA is TGTGCCAGCAGCCAAGACAGGACAGGGACCAGCTCTGGAAACACCATATATTTT. The encoded protein is CASSQDRTGTSSGNTIYF.